A selection of T cell receptor beta chains follows, all from one sample in a study of blood T cell repertoires in COVID-19. Assay used: immunoSEQ multiplex PCR; TCRdb lists only in-frame clones, some missing. This sample has approximately 200,000 clones; around 82% occur once, and the top ten carry about 2.1%. Sequenced: peripheral blood. All receptors come from a woman in her sixties with acute or convalescent COVID-19. The CDR3 runs from the conserved cysteine through the conserved F or W. The D gene is left open where the match is weak. Size tells how often a clone was seen (once, few, many) or the class of an expanded clone, and some rows leave it out.

D gene	V gene	clone size	J gene	CDR3 DNA	CDR3 protein
NA	TRBV7-9	NA	TRBJ2-2	TGTGCCAGCAGCTACAGGTCCGCCGGGGAGCTGTTTTTT	CASSYRSAGELFF
NA	TRBV20-1	NA	TRBJ2-7	TGCAGTACCCAGGGGACCTACGAGCAGTACTTC	CSTQGTYEQYF
TRBD2	TRBV18	NA	TRBJ2-5	TGTGCCAGCTCCGACCCAGCGGGGGAGACCCAGTACTTC	CASSDPAGETQYF
NA	TRBV19	NA	TRBJ1-1	TGTGCCAGTAGTATCTACTGGGGAGGGACTGAAGCTTTCTTT	CASSIYWGGTEAFF
NA	TRBV15	NA	TRBJ2-7	TGTGCCACCAGCAGAGATAGTAGGGGGGGGCACTACGAGCAGTACTTC	CATSRDSRGGHYEQYF
NA	TRBV21-1	NA	TRBJ2-7	TGTGCCAGCAGACAGGCACTTGCTTACGAGCAGTACTTC	CASRQALAYEQYF
TRBD2	TRBV4-1	NA	TRBJ2-3	TGCGCCAGCAGCCAGGCTAGCGGGGGCCGGGTCACAGATACGCAGTATTTT	CASSQASGGRVTDTQYF
TRBD1	TRBV19	NA	TRBJ1-5	TGTGCCGGTAGTATCCGGGGACAGGAGACGAATCAGCCCCAGCATTTT	CAGSIRGQETNQPQHF
NA	TRBV5-8	few	TRBJ1-1	TGTGCCAGCAGCTTGCCAGGGATGAACACTGAAGCTTTCTTT	CASSLPGMNTEAFF
TRBD1	TRBV11-2	NA	TRBJ1-2	TGTGCCAGCAGCTTATGGGGACAGGGGGACTATGGCTACACCTTC	CASSLWGQGDYGYTF
TRBD1	TRBV27	NA	TRBJ2-2	TGTGCCAGCAGTTTACCGACAGGGGGCGCAGGCACCGGGGAGCTGTTTTTT	CASSLPTGGAGTGELFF
TRBD1	TRBV7-8	NA	TRBJ1-2	TGTGCCAGCAGTTATAGGGACAGGGCCTATGGCTACACCTTC	CASSYRDRAYGYTF
TRBD1	TRBV13	NA	TRBJ2-1	TGTGCCAGCAGCCACCGCCGGGACAGAATCCATGAGCAGTTCTTC	CASSHRRDRIHEQFF
NA	TRBV18	NA	TRBJ1-1	TGTGCCAGCTCACCAGGACATATGAACACTGAAGCTTTCTTT	CASSPGHMNTEAFF
NA	TRBV6-5	NA	TRBJ2-7	TGTGCCAGCAGGGAGGGTGGCACCTACGAGCAGTACTTC	CASREGGTYEQYF
TRBD1	TRBV15	NA	TRBJ1-3	TGTGCCACCAGCAGAGAATGGGACAGGGACTTCAGCTCTGGAAACACCATATATTTT	CATSREWDRDFSSGNTIYF
TRBD2	TRBV7-9	NA	TRBJ2-2	TGTGCCAGCAGCTCTCTAGCGGCGAACACCGGGGAGCTGTTTTTT	CASSSLAANTGELFF
NA	TRBV28	NA	TRBJ2-1	TGTGCCAGCAGTTTATTCGGACAACTCTCCTACAATGAGCAGTTCTTC	CASSLFGQLSYNEQFF
NA	TRBV7-2	NA	TRBJ2-1	TGTGCCAGCAGCTTCTCCCGGGACTCCCCCCGGGATGAGCAGTTCTTC	CASSFSRDSPRDEQFF
NA	TRBV5-1	NA	TRBJ2-7	TGCGCCAGCAGCGCTGGTGGGGCGAGCTCCTACGAGCAGTACTTC	CASSAGGASSYEQYF
TRBD1	TRBV12-3/TRBV12-4	NA	TRBJ2-7	TGTGCCAGCAGTCAGGACAGGGTAGGCGAGCAGTACTTC	CASSQDRVGEQYF
NA	TRBV30	NA	TRBJ1-1	TGTGCCTGGAGTGTCGGTACCTCGAACACTGAAGCTTTCTTT	CAWSVGTSNTEAFF